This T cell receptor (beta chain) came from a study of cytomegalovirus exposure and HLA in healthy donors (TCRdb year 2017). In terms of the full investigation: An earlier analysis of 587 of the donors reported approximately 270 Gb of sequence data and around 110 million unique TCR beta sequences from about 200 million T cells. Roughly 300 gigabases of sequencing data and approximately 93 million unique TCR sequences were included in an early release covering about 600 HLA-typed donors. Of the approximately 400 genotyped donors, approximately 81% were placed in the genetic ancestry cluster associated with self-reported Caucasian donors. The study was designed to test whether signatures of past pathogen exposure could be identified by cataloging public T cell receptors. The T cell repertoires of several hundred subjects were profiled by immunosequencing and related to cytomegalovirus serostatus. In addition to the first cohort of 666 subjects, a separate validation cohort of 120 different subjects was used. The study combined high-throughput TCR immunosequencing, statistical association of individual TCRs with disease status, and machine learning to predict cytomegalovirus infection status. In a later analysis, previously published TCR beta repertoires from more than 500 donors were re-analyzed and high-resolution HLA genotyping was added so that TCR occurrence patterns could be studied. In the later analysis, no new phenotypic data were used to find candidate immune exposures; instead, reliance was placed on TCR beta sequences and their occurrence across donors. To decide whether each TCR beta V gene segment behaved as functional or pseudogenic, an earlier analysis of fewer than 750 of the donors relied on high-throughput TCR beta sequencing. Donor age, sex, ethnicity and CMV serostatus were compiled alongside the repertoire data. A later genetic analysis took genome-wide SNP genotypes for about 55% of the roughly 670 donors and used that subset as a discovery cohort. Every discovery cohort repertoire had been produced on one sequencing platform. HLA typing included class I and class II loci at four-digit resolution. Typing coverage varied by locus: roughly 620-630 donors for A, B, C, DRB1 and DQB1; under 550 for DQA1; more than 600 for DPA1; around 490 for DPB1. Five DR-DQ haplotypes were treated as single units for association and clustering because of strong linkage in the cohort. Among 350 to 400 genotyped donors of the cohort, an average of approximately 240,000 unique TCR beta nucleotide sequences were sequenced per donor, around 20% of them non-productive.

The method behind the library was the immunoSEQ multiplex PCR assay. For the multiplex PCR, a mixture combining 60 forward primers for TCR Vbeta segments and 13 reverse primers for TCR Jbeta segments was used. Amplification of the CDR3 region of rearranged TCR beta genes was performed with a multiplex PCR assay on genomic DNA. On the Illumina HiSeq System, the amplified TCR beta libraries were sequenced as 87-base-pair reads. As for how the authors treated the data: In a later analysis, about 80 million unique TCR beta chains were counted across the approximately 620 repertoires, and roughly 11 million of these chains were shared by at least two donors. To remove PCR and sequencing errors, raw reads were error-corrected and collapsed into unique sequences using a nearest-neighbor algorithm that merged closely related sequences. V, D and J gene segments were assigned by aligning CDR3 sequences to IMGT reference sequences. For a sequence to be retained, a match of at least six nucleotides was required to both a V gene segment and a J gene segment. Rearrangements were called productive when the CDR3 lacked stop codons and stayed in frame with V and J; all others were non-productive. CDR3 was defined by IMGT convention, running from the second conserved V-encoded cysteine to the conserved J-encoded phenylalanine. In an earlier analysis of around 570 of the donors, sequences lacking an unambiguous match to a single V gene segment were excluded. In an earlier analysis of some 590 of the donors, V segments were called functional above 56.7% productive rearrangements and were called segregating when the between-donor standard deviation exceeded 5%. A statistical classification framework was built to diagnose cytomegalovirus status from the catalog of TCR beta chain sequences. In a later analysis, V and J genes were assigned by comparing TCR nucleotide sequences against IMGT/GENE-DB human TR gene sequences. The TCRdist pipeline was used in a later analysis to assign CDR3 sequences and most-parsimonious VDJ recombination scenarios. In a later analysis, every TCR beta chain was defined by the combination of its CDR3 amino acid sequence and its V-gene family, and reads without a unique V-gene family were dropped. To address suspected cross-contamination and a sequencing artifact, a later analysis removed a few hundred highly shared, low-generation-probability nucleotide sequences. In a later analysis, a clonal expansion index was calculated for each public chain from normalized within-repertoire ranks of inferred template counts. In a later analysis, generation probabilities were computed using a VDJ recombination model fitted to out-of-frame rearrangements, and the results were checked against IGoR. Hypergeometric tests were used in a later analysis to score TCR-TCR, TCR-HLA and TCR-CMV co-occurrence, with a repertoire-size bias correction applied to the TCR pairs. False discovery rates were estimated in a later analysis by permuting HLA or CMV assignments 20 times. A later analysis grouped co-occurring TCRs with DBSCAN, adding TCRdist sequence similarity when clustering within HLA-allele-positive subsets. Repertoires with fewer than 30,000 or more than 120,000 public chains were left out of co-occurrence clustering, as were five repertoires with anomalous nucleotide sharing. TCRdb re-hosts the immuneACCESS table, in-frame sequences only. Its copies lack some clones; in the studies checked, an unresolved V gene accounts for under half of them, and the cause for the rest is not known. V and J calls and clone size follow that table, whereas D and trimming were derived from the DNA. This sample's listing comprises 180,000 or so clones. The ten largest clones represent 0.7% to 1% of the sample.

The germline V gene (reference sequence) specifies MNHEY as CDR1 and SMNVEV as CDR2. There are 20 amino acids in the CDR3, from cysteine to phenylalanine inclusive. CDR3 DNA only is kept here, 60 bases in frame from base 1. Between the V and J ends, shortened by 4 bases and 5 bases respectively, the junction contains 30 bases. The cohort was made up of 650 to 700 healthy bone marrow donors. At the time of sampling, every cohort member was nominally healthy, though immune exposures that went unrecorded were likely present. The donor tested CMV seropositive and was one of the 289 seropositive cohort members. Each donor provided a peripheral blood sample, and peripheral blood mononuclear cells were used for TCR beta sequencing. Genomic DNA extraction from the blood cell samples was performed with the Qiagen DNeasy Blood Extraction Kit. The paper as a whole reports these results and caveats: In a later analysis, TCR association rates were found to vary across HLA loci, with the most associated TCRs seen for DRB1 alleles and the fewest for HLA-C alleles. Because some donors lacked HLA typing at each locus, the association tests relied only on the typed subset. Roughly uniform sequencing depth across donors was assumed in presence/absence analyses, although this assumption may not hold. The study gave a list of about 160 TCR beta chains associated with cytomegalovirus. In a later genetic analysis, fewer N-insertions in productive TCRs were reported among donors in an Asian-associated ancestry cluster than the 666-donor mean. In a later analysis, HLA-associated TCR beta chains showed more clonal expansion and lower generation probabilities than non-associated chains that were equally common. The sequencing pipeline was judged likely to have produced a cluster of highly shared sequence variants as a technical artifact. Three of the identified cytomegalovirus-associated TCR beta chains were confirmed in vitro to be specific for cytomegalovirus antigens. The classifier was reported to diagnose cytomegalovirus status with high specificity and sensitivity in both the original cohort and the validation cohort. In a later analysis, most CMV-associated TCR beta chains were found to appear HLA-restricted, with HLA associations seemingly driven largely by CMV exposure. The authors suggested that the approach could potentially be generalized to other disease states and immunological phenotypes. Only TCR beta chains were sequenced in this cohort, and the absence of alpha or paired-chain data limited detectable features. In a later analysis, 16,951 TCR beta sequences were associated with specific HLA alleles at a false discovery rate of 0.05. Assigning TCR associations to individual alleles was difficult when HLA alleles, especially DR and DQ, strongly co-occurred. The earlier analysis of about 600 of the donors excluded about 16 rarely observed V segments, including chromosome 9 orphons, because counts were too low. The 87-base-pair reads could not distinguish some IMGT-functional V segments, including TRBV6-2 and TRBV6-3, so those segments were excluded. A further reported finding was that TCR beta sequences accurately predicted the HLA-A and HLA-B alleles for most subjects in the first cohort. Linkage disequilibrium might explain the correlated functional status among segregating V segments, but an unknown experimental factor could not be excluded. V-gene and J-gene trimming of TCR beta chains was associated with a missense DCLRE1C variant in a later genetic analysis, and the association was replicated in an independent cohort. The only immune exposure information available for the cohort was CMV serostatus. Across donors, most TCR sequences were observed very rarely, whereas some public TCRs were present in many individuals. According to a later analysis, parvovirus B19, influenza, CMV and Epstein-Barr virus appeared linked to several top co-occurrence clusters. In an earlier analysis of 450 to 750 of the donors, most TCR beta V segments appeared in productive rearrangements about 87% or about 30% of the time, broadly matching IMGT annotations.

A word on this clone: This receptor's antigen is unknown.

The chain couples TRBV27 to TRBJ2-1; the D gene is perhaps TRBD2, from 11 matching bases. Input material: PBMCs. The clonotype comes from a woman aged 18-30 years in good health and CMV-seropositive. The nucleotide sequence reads TGTGCCAGCAGTTCGGACAGGGGGAGACTAGCGGGACAAAGGGACAATGAGCAGTTCTTC. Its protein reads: CASSSDRGRLAGQRDNEQFF.